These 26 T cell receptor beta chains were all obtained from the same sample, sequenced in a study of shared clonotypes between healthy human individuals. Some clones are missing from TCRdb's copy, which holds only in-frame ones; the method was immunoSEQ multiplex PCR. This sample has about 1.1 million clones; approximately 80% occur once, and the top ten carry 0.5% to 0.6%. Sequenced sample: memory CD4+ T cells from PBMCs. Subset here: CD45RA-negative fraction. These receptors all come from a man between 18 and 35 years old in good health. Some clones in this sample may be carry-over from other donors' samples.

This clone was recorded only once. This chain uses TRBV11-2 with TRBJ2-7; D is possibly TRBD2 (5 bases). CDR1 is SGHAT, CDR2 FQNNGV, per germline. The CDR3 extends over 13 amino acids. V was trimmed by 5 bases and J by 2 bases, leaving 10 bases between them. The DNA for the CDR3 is TGTGCCAGCAGCCGAAGCGGACCCTACGAGCAGTACTTC. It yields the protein CASSRSGPYEQYF. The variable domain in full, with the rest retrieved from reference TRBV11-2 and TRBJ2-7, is EAGVAQSPRYKIIEKRQSVAFWCNPISGHATLYWYQQILGQGPKLLIQFQNNGVVDDSQLPKDRFSAERLKGVDSTLKIQPAKLEDSAVYLCASSRSGPYEQYFGPGTRLTVT.

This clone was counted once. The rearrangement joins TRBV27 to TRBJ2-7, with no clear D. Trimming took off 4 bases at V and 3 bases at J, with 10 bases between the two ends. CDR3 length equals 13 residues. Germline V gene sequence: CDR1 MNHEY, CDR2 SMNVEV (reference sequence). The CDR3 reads CASSYRSIYEQYF. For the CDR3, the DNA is TGTGCCAGCAGTTACCGGTCGATCTACGAGCAGTACTTC.

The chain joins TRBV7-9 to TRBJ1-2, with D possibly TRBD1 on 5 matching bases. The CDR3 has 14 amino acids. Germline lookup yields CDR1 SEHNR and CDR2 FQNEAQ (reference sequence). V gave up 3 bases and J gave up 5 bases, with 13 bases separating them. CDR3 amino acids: CASSLEGNRYGYTF. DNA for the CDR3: TGTGCCAGCAGCTTGGAGGGGAACCGTTATGGCTACACCTTC.

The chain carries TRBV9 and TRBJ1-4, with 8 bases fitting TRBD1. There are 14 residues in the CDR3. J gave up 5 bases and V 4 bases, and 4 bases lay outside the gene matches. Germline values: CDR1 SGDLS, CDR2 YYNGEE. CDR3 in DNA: TGTGCCAGCAGCCCCTGGGACAGGAATGAAAAACTGTTTTTT. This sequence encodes CASSPWDRNEKLFF.

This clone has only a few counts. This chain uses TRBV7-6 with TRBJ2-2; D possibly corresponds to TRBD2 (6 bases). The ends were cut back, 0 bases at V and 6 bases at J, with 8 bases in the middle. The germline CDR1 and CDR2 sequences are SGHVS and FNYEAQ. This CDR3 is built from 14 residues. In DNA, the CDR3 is TGTGCCAGCAGCTTAGCCAGGGAGGCCGGGGAGCTGTTTTTT. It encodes CASSLAREAGELFF.

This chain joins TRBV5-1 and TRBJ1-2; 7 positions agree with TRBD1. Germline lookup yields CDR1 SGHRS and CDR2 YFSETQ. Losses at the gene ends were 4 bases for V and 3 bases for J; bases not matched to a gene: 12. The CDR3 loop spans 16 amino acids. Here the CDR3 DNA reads TGCGCCAGCAGCCCAGGGGGGACAGACGGAGACTATGGCTACACCTTC. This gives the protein CASSPGGTDGDYGYTF. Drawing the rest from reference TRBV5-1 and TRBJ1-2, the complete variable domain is KAGVTQTPRYLIKTRGQQVTLSCSPISGHRSVSWYQQTPGQGLQFLFEYFSETQRNKGNFPGRFSGRQFSNSRSEMNVSTLELGDSALYLCASSPGGTDGDYGYTFGSGTRLTVV.

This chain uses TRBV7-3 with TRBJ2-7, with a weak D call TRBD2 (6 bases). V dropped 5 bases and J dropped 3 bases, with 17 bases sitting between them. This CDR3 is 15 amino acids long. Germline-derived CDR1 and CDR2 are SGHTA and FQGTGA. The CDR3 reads CASSPGGAVGYEQYF. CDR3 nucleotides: TGTGCCAGCAGCCCCGGGGGAGCGGTTGGCTACGAGCAGTACTTC.

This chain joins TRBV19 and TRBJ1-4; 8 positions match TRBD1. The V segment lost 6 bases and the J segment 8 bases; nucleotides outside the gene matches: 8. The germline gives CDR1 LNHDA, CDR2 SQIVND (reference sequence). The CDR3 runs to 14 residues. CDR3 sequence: CASRPGGATEKLFF. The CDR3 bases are TGTGCCAGTAGACCAGGGGGCGCGACAGAAAAACTGTTTTTT. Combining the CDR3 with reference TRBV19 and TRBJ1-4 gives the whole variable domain DGGITQSPKYLFRKEGQNVTLSCEQNLNHDAMYWYRQDPGQGLRLIYYSQIVNDFQKGDIAEGYSVSREKKESFPLTVTSAQKNPTAFYLCASRPGGATEKLFFGSGTQLSVL.

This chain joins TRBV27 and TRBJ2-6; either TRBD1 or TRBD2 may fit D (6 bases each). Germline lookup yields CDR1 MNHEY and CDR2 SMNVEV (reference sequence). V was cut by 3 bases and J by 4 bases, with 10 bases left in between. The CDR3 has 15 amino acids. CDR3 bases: TGTGCCAGCAGTTTTCGGGGGCCCGGGGCCAACGTCCTGACTTTC. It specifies CASSFRGPGANVLTF.

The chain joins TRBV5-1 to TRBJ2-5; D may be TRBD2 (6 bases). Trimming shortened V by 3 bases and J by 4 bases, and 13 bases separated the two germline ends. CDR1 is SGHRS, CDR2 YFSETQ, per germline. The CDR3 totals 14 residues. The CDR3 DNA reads TGCGCCAGCAGCTGGGGCAACGGGGGAGAGACCCAGTACTTC. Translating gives CASSWGNGGETQYF.

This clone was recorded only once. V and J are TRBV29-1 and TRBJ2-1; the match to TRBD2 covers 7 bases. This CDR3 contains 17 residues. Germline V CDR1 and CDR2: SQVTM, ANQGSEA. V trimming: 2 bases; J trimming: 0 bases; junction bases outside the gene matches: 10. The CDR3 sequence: CSVELELAYYSYNEQFF. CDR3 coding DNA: TGCAGCGTTGAATTGGAACTAGCGTACTACTCCTACAATGAGCAGTTCTTC.

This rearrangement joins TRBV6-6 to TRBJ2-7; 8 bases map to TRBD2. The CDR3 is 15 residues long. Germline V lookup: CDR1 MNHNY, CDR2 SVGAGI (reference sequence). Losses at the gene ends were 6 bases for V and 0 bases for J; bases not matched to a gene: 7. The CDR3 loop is CASSYVSGASYEQYF. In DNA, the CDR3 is TGTGCCAGCAGCTACGTTAGCGGGGCCTCCTACGAGCAGTACTTC.

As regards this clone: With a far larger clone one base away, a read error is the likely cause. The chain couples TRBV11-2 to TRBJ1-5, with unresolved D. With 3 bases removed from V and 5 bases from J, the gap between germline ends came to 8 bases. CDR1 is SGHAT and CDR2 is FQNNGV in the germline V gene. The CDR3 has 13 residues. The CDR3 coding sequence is TGTGCCAGCAGCTTGGGAGGAGATCAGCCCCAGCATTTT. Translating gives CASSLGGDQPQHF.

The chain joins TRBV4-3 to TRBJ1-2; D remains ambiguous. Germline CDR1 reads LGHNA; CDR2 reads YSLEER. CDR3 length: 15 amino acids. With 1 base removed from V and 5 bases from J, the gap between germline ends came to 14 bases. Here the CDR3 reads CASSQGFERGYGYTF. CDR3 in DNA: TGCGCCAGCAGCCAAGGATTCGAGCGCGGGTATGGCTACACCTTC.

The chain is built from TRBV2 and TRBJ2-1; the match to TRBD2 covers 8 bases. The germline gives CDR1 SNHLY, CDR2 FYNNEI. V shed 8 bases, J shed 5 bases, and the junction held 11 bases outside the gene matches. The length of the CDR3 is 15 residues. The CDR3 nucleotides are TGTGCCAGCGGCAAACAGCGGGAGTGGAACAATGAGCAGTTCTTC. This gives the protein CASGKQREWNNEQFF.

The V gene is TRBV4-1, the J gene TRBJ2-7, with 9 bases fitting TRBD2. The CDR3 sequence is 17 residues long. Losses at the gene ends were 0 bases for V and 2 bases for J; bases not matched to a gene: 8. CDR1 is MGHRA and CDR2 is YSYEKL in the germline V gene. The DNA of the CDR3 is TGCGCCAGCAGCCAAGATCATGGGGCTAGCGGGACCTACGAGCAGTACTTC. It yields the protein CASSQDHGASGTYEQYF.

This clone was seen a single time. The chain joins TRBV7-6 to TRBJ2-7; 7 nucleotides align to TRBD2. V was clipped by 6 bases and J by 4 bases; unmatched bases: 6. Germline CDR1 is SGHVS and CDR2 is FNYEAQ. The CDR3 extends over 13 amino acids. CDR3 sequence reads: CASRPPGGYEQYF. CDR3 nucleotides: TGTGCCAGCAGACCACCGGGAGGATACGAGCAGTACTTC.

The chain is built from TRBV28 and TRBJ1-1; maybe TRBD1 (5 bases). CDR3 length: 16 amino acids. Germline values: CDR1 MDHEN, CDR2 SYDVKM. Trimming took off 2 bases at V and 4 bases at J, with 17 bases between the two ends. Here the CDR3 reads CASSLGGSQGFTEAFF. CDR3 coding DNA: TGTGCCAGCAGTTTAGGGGGGAGTCAGGGCTTCACTGAAGCTTTCTTT.

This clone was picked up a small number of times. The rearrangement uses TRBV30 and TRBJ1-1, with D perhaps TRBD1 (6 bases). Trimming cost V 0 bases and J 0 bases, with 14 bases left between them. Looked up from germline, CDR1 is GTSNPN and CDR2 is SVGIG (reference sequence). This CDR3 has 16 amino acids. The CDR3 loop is CAWSVRGLGMNTEAFF. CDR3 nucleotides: TGTGCCTGGAGTGTACGGGGGCTGGGCATGAACACTGAAGCTTTCTTT.

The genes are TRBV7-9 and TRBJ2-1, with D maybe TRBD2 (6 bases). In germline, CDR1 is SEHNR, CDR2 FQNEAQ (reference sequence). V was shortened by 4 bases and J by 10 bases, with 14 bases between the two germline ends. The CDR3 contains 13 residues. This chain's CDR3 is CASSSRDSQEQFF. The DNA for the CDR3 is TGTGCCAGCAGCTCCCGGGACTCCCAAGAGCAGTTCTTC.

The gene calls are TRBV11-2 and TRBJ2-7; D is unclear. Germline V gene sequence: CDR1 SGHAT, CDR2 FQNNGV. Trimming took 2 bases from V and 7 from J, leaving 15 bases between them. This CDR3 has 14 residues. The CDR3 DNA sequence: TGTGCCAGCAGCTTATTCGGCCCGTCGTGGGAGCAGTACTTC. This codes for CASSLFGPSWEQYF. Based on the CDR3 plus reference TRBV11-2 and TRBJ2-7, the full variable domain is EAGVAQSPRYKIIEKRQSVAFWCNPISGHATLYWYQQILGQGPKLLIQFQNNGVVDDSQLPKDRFSAERLKGVDSTLKIQPAKLEDSAVYLCASSLFGPSWEQYFGPGTRLTVT.

The CDR3 loop is CASTSQAEYEQYF. The CDR3 region has the DNA TGTGCCAGCACCTCTCAGGCGGAATACGAGCAGTACTTC. The chain carries TRBV6-6 and TRBJ2-7; no clear D gene. CDR1 MNHNY and CDR2 SVGAGI come from the germline V gene (reference sequence). The CDR3 is 13 residues long. Trimming shortened V by 7 bases and J by 4 bases, and 14 bases separated the two germline ends.

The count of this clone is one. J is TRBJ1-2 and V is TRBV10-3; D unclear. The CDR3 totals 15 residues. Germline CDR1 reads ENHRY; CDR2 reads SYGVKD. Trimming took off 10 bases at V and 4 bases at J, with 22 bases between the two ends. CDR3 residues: CATSQNQAEAYGYTF. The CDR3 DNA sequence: TGTGCCACCTCACAGAACCAAGCGGAGGCCTATGGCTACACCTTC.

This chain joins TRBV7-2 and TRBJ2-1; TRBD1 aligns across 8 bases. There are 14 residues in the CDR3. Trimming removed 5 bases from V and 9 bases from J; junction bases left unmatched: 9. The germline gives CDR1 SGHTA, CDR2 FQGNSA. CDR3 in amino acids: CASSARQGQVEQFF. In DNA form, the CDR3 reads TGTGCCAGCAGCGCCAGACAGGGGCAGGTTGAGCAGTTCTTC.

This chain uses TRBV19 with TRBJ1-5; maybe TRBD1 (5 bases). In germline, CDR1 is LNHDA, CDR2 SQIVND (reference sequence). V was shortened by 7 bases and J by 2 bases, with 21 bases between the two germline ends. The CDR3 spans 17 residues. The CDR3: CASKGRVSVVGNQPQHF. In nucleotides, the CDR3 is TGTGCCAGTAAGGGCAGGGTCTCGGTTGTAGGCAATCAGCCCCAGCATTTT.

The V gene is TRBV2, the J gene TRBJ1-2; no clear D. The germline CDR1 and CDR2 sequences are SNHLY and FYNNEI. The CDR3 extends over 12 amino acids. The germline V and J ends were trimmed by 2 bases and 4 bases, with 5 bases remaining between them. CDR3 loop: CASSEYGYGYTF. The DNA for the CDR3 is TGTGCCAGCAGTGAATATGGCTATGGCTACACCTTC.